Here is one T cell receptor (beta chain) with its context. The data belong to a study of blood T cell repertoires in COVID-19. Germline V gives CDR1 KGHSH, CDR2 LQKENI. The CDR3 spans 12 residues. Trimming pared 5 bases from V and 4 bases from J, leaving 6 bases between. Produced via immunoSEQ multiplex PCR; TCRdb's table is partial and in-frame only. Here the sample spans about 9,200 clones, about four fifths being singletons. This sequence originates from a man between 65 and 79 years old with active COVID-19. The chain has TRBV18 and TRBJ2-4; D call uncertain. The sequencing sample was made of peripheral blood. As DNA, the CDR3 is TGTGCCAGCTCATCTCTAAAAAACATTCAGTACTTC. This codes for CASSSLKNIQYF.